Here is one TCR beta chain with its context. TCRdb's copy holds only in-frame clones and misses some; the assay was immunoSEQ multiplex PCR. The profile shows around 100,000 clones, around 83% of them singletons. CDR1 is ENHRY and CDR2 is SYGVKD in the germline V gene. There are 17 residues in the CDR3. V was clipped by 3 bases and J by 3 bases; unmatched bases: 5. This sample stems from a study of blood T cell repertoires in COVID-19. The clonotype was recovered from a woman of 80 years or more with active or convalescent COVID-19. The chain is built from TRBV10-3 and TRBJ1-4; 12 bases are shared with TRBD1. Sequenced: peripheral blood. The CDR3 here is CAISDPGQGAPNEKLFF. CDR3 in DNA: TGTGCCATCAGTGATCCGGGACAGGGGGCCCCTAATGAAAAACTGTTTTTT.